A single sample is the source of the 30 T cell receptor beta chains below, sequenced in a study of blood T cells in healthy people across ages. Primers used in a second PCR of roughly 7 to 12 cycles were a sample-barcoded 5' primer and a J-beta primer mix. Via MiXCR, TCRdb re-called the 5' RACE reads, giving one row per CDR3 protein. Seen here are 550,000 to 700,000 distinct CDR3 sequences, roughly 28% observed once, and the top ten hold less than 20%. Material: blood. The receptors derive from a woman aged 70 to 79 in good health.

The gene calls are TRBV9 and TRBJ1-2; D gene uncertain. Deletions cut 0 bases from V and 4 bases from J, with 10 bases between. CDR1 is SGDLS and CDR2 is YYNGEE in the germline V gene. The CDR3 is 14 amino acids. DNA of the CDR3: TGTGCCAGCAGCGTAGACAGTTCATCCTATGGCTACACCTTC. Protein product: CASSVDSSSYGYTF.

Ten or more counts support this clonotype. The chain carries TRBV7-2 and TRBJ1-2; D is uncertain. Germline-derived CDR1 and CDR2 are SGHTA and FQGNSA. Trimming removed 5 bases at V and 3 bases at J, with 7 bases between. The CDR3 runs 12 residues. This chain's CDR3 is CASSVGDYGYTF. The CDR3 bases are TGTGCCAGCAGCGTAGGTGACTATGGCTACACCTTC.

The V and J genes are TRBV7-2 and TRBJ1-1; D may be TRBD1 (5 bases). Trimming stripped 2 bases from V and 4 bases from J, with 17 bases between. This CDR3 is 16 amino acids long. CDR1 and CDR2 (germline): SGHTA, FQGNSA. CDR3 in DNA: TGTGCCAGCAGCTTAAGTGGAGGGGTGGGGGGCACTGAAGCTTTCTTT. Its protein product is CASSLSGGVGGTEAFF.

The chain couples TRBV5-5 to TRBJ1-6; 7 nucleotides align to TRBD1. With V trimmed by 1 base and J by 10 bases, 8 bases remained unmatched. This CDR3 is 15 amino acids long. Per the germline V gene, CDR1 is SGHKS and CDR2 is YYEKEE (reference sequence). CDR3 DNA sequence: TGTGCCAGCAGCTTGAATACAGGGGTAGGATCACCCCTCCACTTT. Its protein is CASSLNTGVGSPLHF.

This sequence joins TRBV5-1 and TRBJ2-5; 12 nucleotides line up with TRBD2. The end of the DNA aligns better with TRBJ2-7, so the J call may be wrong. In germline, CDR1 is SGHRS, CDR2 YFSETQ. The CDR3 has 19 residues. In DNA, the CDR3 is TGCGCCAGCAGCTTGTGGGGGACTAGCGGGTTCTTGGGGGCCTACGAGCAGTACTTC. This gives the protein CASSLWGTSGFLGAYEQYF.

The CDR3 sequence: CASRPAGTRTNYGYTF. CDR3 coding DNA: TGTGCCAGCAGGCCAGCCGGGACTCGGACCAACTATGGCTACACCTTC. V usage is TRBV7-3 and J usage is TRBJ1-2, with a tentative D call TRBD1 (5 bases). V lost 6 bases and J lost 2, with 19 bases in between. This CDR3 is built from 16 residues. Germline-derived CDR1 and CDR2 are SGHTA and FQGTGA. The full variable domain, in which reference TRBV7-3 and TRBJ1-2 provide the parts outside the CDR3, is GAGVSQTPSNKVTEKGKYVELRCDPISGHTALYWYRQSLGQGPEFLIYFQGTGAADDSGLPNDRFFAVRPEGSVSTLKIQRTERGDSAVYLCASRPAGTRTNYGYTFGSGTRLTVV.

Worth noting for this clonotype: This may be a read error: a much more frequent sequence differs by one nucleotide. This CDR3 reads CSSSLDGDEQYF. The CDR3 DNA is TGTTCCAGCAGCTTAGATGGAGACGAGCAGTACTTC. The genes are TRBV7-9 and TRBJ2-7, with D unclear. Per germline, CDR1 SEHNR and CDR2 FQNEAQ (reference sequence). CDR3 length: 12 amino acids.

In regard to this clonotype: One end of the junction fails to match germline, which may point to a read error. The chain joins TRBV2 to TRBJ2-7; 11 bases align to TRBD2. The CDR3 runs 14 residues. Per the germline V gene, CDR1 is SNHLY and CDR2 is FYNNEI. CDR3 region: CANSAGLAVYEQYF. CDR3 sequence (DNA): TGTGCCAACAGTGCGGGACTAGCGGTTTACGAGCAGTACTTC.

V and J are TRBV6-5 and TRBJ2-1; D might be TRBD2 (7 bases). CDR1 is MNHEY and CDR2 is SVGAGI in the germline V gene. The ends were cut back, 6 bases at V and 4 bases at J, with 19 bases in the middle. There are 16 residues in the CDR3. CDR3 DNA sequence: TGTGCCAGCAGCCCCCTGGGAGGGAGGGGGTACAATGAGCAGTTCTTC. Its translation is CASSPLGGRGYNEQFF.

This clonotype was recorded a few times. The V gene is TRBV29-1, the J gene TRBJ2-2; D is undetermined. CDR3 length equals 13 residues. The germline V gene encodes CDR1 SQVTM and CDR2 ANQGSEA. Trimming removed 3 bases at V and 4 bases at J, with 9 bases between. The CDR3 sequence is CSVDNQVTGELFF. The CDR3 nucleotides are TGCAGCGTTGACAATCAGGTCACCGGGGAGCTGTTTTTT.

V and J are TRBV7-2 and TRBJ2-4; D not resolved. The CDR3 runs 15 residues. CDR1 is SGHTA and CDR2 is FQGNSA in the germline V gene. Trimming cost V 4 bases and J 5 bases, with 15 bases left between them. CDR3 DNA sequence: TGTGCCAGCAGCTCCTCCCCGAGGTCAGAAAACATTCAGTACTTC. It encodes CASSSSPRSENIQYF. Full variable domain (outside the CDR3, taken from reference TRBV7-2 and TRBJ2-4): GAGVSQSPSNKVTEKGKDVELRCDPISGHTALYWYRQSLGQGLEFLIYFQGNSAPDKSGLPSDRFSAERTGGSVSTLTIQRTQQEDSAVYLCASSSSPRSENIQYFGAGTRLSVL.

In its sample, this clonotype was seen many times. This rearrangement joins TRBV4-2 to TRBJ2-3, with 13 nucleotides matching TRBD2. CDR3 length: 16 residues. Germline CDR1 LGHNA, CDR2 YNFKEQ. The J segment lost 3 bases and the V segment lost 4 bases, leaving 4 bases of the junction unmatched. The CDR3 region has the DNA TGTGCCAGCAGCCTACTAGCGGGGGGGCTAACAGATACGCAGTATTTT. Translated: CASSLLAGGLTDTQYF.

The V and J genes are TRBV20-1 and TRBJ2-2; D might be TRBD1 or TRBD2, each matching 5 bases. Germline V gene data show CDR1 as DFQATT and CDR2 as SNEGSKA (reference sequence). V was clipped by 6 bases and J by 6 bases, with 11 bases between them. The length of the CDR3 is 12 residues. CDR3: CSAPGASGELFF. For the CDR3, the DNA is TGCAGTGCCCCCGGGGCTTCCGGGGAGCTGTTTTTT.

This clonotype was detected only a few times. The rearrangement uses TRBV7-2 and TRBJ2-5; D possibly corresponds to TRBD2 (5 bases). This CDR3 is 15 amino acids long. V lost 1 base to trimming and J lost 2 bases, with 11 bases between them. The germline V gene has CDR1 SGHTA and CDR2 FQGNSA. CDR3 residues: CASSLVGSRQETQYF. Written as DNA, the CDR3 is TGTGCCAGCAGCTTAGTAGGGAGTAGGCAAGAGACCCAGTACTTC.

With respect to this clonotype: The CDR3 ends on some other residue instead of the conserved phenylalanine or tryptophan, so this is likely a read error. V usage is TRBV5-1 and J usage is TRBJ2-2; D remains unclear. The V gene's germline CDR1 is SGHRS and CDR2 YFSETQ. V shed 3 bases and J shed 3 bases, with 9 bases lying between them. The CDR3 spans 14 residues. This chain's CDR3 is CASSSDGYTGELFL. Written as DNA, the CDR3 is TGCGCCAGCAGCTCAGACGGGTACACCGGGGAGCTGTTTCTT.

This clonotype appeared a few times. The CDR3 sequence: CASSLEGTGSYEQYF. CDR3 nucleotides: TGCGCCAGCAGCTTGGAAGGGACAGGCTCCTACGAGCAGTACTTC. J is TRBJ2-7 and V is TRBV5-1, with 8 bases lining up with TRBD1. The CDR3 contains 15 residues. V lost 0 bases, J lost 0 bases, and 2 bases stayed unmatched. CDR1 SGHRS and CDR2 YFSETQ come from the germline V gene.

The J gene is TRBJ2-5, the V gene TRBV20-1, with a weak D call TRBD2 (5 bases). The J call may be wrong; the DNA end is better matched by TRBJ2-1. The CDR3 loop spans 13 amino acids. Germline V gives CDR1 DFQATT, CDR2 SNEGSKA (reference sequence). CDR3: CSARESSPGEQFF. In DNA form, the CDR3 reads TGCAGTGCTAGAGAATCTAGCCCGGGTGAGCAGTTCTTC.

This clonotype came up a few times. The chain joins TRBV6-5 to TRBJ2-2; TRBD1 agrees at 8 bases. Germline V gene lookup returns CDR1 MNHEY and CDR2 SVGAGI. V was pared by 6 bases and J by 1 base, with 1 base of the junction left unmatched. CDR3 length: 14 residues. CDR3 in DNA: TGTGCCAGCAGGGGGACAGGGAACACCGGGGAGCTGTTTTTT. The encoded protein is CASRGTGNTGELFF.

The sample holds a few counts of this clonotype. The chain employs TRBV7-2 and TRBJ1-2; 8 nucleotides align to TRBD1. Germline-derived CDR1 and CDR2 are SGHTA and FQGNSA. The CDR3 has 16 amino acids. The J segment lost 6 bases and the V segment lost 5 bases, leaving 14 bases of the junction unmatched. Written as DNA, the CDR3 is TGTGCCAGCAGCCCCAGGTCACAGGGGGGTGAAGATGGCTACACCTTC. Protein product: CASSPRSQGGEDGYTF.

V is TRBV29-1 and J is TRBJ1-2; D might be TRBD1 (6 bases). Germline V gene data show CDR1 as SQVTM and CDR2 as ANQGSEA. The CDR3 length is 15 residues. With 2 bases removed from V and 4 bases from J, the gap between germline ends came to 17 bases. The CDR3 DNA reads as TGCAGCGTTGAAAGCGTTCAGGGGTTGGTCTATGGCTACACCTTC. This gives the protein CSVESVQGLVYGYTF.

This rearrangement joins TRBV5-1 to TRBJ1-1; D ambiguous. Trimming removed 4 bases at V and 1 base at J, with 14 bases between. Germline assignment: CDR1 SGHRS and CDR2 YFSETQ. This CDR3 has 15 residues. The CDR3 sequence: CASSVSGVGNTEAFF. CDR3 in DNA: TGCGCCAGCAGCGTATCTGGGGTCGGGAACACTGAAGCTTTCTTT.

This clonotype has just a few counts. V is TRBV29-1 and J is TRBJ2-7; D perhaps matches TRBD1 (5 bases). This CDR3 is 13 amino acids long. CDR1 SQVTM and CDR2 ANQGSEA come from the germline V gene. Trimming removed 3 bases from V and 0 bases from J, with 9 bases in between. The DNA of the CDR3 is TGCAGCGTTGAGTCTGACAGCTCCTACGAGCAGTACTTC. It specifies CSVESDSSYEQYF.

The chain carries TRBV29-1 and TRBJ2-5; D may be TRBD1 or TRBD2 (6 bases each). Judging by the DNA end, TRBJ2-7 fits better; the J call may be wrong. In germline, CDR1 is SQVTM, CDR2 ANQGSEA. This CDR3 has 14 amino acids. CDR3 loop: CSVGGALGSYEQYF. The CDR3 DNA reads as TGCAGCGTTGGGGGGGCACTGGGCTCCTACGAGCAGTACTTC.

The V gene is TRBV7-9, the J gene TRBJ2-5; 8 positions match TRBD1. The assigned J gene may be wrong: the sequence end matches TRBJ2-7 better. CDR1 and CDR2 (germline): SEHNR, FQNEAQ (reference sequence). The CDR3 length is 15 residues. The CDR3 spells CASSPYRGVRYEQYF. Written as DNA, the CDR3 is TGTGCCAGCAGCCCCTACAGGGGGGTGCGCTACGAGCAGTACTTC.

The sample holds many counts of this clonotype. The CDR3 loop reads CSARGLLTDTQYF. CDR3 DNA sequence: TGCAGTGCTAGGGGATTACTCACAGATACGCAGTATTTT. V is TRBV20-1 and J is TRBJ2-3, with D unclear. The CDR3 totals 13 residues. V gave up 3 bases and J gave up 2 bases, with 9 bases separating them. Looked up from germline, CDR1 is DFQATT and CDR2 is SNEGSKA (reference sequence).

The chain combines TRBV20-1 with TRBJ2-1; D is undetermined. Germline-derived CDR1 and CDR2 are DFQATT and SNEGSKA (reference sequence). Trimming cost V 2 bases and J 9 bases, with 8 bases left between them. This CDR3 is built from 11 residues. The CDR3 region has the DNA TGCAGTGCTAGACCGGAAATTGAGCAGTTCTTC. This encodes CSARPEIEQFF.

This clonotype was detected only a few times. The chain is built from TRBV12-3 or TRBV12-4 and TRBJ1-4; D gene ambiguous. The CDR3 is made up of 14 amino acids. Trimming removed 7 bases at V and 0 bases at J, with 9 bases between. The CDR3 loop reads CASTLGATNEKLFF. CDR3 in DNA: TGTGCCAGCACCCTTGGGGCAACTAATGAAAAACTGTTTTTT.

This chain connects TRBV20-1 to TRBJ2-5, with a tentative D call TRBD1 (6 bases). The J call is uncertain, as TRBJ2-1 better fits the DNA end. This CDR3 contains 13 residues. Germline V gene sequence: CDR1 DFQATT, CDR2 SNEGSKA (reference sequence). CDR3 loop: CSAPATGYNEQFF. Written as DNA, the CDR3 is TGCAGTGCTCCCGCTACAGGGTACAATGAGCAGTTCTTC.

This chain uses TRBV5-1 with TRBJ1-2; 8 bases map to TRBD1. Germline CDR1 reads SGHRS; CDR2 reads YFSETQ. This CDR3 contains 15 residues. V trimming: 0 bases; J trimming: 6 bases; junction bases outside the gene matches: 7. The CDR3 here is CASSLGQGTFHGYTF. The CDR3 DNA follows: TGCGCCAGCAGCTTGGGACAGGGGACCTTTCATGGCTACACCTTC. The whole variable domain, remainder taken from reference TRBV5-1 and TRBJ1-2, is KAGVTQTPRYLIKTRGQQVTLSCSPISGHRSVSWYQQTPGQGLQFLFEYFSETQRNKGNFPGRFSGRQFSNSRSEMNVSTLELGDSALYLCASSLGQGTFHGYTFGSGTRLTVV.

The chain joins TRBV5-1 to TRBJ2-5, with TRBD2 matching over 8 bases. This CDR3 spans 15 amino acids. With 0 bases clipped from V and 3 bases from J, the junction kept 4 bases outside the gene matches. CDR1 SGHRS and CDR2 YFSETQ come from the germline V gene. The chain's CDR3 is CASSLVGTSEETQYF. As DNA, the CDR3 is TGCGCCAGCAGCTTGGTTGGGACTAGTGAAGAGACCCAGTACTTC.